The 9 T cell receptor beta chains reported below all come from one sample, sequenced in a study of T cells of healthy individuals. One entry per CDR3 protein results from TCRdb running MiXCR on the 5' RACE reads. This table has 75,000 to 95,000 distinct CDR3 sequences, approximately 4.7% appearing once. The source of these receptors is a female donor in good health.

This clonotype has at least ten counts. The chain joins TRBV27 to TRBJ2-7; D is undetermined. CDR3 length equals 16 residues. CDR1 is MNHEY and CDR2 is SMNVEV in the germline V gene (reference sequence). Trimming pared 4 bases from V and 2 bases from J, leaving 18 bases between. Here the CDR3 reads CASSSRLASTPYEQYF. CDR3 coding DNA: TGTGCCAGCAGTTCCCGGTTAGCCTCGACTCCCTACGAGCAGTACTTC.

There are many counts of this clonotype. This chain links TRBV3-1 with TRBJ2-3, with D uncertain. The CDR3 has 15 residues. Germline V lookup: CDR1 LGHDT, CDR2 YNNKEL (reference sequence). V was trimmed by 1 base and J by 2 bases, leaving 10 bases between them. CDR3 sequence: CASSQVLAPTDTQYF. CDR3 sequence (DNA): TGTGCCAGCAGCCAAGTCCTTGCGCCCACAGATACGCAGTATTTT.

At least ten counts were recorded for this clonotype. J is TRBJ2-5 and V is TRBV3-1; D might be TRBD2 (5 bases). CDR3 length: 11 residues. Germline values: CDR1 LGHDT, CDR2 YNNKEL (reference sequence). V shed 4 bases and J shed 10 bases, with 10 bases lying between them. The CDR3 DNA follows: TGTGCCAGCAGCCCCGGGGTCCACCAGTACTTC. It yields the protein CASSPGVHQYF.

There are many counts of this clonotype. The chain carries TRBV30 and TRBJ1-1, with 7 bases that match TRBD1. Germline values: CDR1 GTSNPN, CDR2 SVGIG (reference sequence). V trimming: 0 bases; J trimming: 3 bases; junction bases outside the gene matches: 1. CDR3 length equals 13 residues. The DNA for the CDR3 is TGTGCCTGGAGTGTTGACAGGGACACTGAAGCTTTCTTT. Protein product: CAWSVDRDTEAFF.

This clonotype has more than one count but fewer than ten. V and J are TRBV28 and TRBJ1-5, with TRBD1 as a possible D gene (5 bases). CDR1 is MDHEN and CDR2 is SYDVKM in the germline V gene. The V and J ends lost 3 bases and 8 bases respectively, with 14 bases between them. The length of the CDR3 is 14 residues. This CDR3 reads CASSLSLGREPQHF. The CDR3 bases are TGTGCCAGCAGTTTGTCCCTTGGCAGGGAGCCCCAGCATTTT.

This chain connects TRBV18 to TRBJ2-7; D uncertain. The CDR3 is made up of 15 amino acids. Trimming took off 2 bases at V and 7 bases at J, with 18 bases between the two ends. Per the germline V gene, CDR1 is KGHSH and CDR2 is LQKENI. CDR3 nucleotides: TGTGCCAGCTCACCATCAGCCCCTGGCCCCGGGGAGCAGTACTTC. Its protein product is CASSPSAPGPGEQYF.

This clonotype was observed a handful of times. This rearrangement joins TRBV28 to TRBJ2-2; 9 bases match TRBD1. This CDR3 contains 16 residues. With V trimmed by 3 bases and J by 6 bases, 8 bases remained unmatched. The germline V gene encodes CDR1 MDHEN and CDR2 SYDVKM. The CDR3 is CASSFIGTGKAGELFF. CDR3 DNA: TGTGCCAGCAGTTTTATCGGGACAGGGAAAGCCGGGGAGCTGTTTTTT.

For this clonotype: A much more abundant neighbour one base away suggests this may be a read error. The chain has TRBV5-1 and TRBJ2-1; 11 bases are shared with TRBD1. Germline V CDR1 and CDR2: SGHRS, YFSETQ. The CDR3 totals 15 residues. DNA for the CDR3: TGCGCCAGCAGCAGCTTCGGGACAGGGGGAAATGAGCGGTTCTTC. Protein sequence: CASSSFGTGGNERFF.

This clonotype has a count of ten or more. J is TRBJ2-7 and V is TRBV2; 8 bases align to TRBD1. Germline V gives CDR1 SNHLY, CDR2 FYNNEI. V lost 6 bases, J lost 0 bases, and 7 bases stayed unmatched. The CDR3 loop spans 15 amino acids. For the CDR3, the DNA is TGTGCCAGCAGAAAGGACAGGGCGAGCTCCTACGAGCAGTACTTC. Its protein is CASRKDRASSYEQYF.